One sample yielded the 17 T cell receptor beta chains listed below, sequenced in a study of response to subunit inactivated influenza vaccine. TCRdb re-analysed the RT-PCR reads in MiXCR, keeping a single row per CDR3 protein. The data show 650,000 to 800,000 distinct CDR3 sequences, approximately 17% seen once. Sequenced material: PBMCs from blood, taken less than 6 days after vaccination. These receptors were collected from a man aged 50 to 59 who received an inactivated influenza vaccine.

This clonotype has a count of ten or more. V and J are TRBV7-9 and TRBJ2-1, with D unresolved. Trimming cost V 5 bases and J 10 bases, with 9 bases left between them. CDR1 SEHNR and CDR2 FQNEAQ come from the germline V gene (reference sequence). The CDR3 length is 11 residues. In nucleotides, the CDR3 is TGTGCCAGCAGCCCATCCGCAGAGCAGTTCTTC. Protein: CASSPSAEQFF.

This clonotype has just a few counts. V usage is TRBV10-3 and J usage is TRBJ2-7; the D is unclear. This CDR3 is 11 amino acids long. V dropped 5 bases and J dropped 5 bases, with 7 bases sitting between them. Germline V gene sequence: CDR1 ENHRY, CDR2 SYGVKD. Written as DNA, the CDR3 is TGTGCCATCAGTACATGGGACGAGCAGTACTTC. This translates into CAISTWDEQYF.

The chain carries TRBV9 and TRBJ2-6; D call uncertain. Germline assignment: CDR1 SGDLS and CDR2 YYNGEE. V lost 2 bases, J lost 0 bases, and 9 bases lay in between. There are 16 residues in the CDR3. In DNA form, the CDR3 reads TGTGCCAGCAGCGTCACGGACGCCTCTGGGGCCAACGTCCTGACTTTC. It codes for CASSVTDASGANVLTF.

This clonotype has a handful of counts. The chain combines TRBV12-3 or TRBV12-4 with TRBJ2-1; D gene unclear. This CDR3 contains 14 residues. V lost 4 bases, J lost 4 bases, and 11 bases lay in between. CDR3 loop: CASSWAVGYNEQFF. The CDR3 DNA reads TGTGCCAGCAGTTGGGCAGTGGGGTACAATGAGCAGTTCTTC.

The chain joins TRBV7-9 to TRBJ2-2, with D perhaps TRBD2 (5 bases). Trimming pared 3 bases from V and 7 bases from J, leaving 9 bases between. Germline V gene sequence: CDR1 SEHNR, CDR2 FQNEAQ (reference sequence). CDR3 length: 13 amino acids. The CDR3 nucleotides read TGTGCCAGCAGCTTTATAACTAGCGGGGAGCTGTTTTTT. This codes for CASSFITSGELFF.

This clonotype was counted a few times. V is TRBV20-1 and J is TRBJ2-7, with 9 nucleotides matching TRBD1. The ends lost 5 bases at V and 0 bases at J; junction bases unmatched: 8. The CDR3 loop spans 15 amino acids. Germline CDR1 and CDR2: DFQATT and SNEGSKA (reference sequence). CDR3: CSARTGTGSSYEQYF. The CDR3 DNA sequence: TGCAGTGCTCGAACCGGGACAGGGAGCTCCTACGAGCAGTACTTC.

This clonotype was observed at least ten times. The chain employs TRBV29-1 and TRBJ2-3; 9 nucleotides agree with TRBD2. The germline gives CDR1 SQVTM, CDR2 ANQGSEA. This CDR3 contains 15 residues. V shed 7 bases, J shed 4 bases, and the junction held 12 bases outside the gene matches. CDR3 DNA: TGCAGCGCCCAGTTTAGCGGGAGAAGTGCAGATACGCAGTATTTT. The encoded protein is CSAQFSGRSADTQYF.

This clonotype was seen more than once but under ten times. The chain is built from TRBV5-1 and TRBJ2-2; the match to TRBD1 covers 8 bases. This CDR3 has 16 residues. Trimming took 0 bases from V and 7 from J; bases not matched to a gene: 8. Germline-derived CDR1 and CDR2 are SGHRS and YFSETQ. In nucleotides, the CDR3 is TGCGCCAGCAGCTTGGGCCGACAGGGGTTCATCGGGGAGCTGTTTTTT. The encoded protein is CASSLGRQGFIGELFF. Using reference TRBV5-1 and TRBJ2-2 for the parts outside the CDR3, the full variable domain is KAGVTQTPRYLIKTRGQQVTLSCSPISGHRSVSWYQQTPGQGLQFLFEYFSETQRNKGNFPGRFSGRQFSNSRSEMNVSTLELGDSALYLCASSLGRQGFIGELFFGEGSRLTVL.

This clonotype was counted only a few times. The chain uses TRBV3-1 and TRBJ2-5, with D possibly called TRBD1 or TRBD2 (6 bases each). The length of the CDR3 is 14 residues. Germline CDR1 is LGHDT and CDR2 is YNNKEL (reference sequence). Trimming pared 5 bases from V and 5 bases from J, leaving 15 bases between. In DNA, the CDR3 is TGTGCCAGCAGCGCCCGGGGGACAACGGAGACCCAGTACTTC. This translates into CASSARGTTETQYF.

The CDR3 protein is CASSHTQVYEQYF. CDR3 DNA: TGTGCCAGCAGCCATACGCAGGTGTACGAGCAGTACTTC. The rearrangement uses TRBV7-2 and TRBJ2-7; D uncertain. Trimming cost V 5 bases and J 4 bases, with 12 bases left between them. The germline CDR1 and CDR2 sequences are SGHTA and FQGNSA. The CDR3 is made up of 13 amino acids. Looking up the rest from reference TRBV7-2 and TRBJ2-7 gives the full variable domain: GAGVSQSPSNKVTEKGKDVELRCDPISGHTALYWYRQSLGQGLEFLIYFQGNSAPDKSGLPSDRFSAERTGGSVSTLTIQRTQQEDSAVYLCASSHTQVYEQYFGPGTRLTVT.

V gene TRBV10-2 combines with J gene TRBJ1-3; 7 nucleotides match TRBD1. V shed 9 bases and J 0 bases; nucleotides not matched to a gene: 8. The length of the CDR3 is 15 residues. Germline V gene lookup returns CDR1 WSHSY and CDR2 SAAADI. The CDR3 region is CARTLQGNSGNTIYF. The CDR3 nucleotides are TGCGCCAGGACTTTACAGGGGAACTCTGGAAACACCATATATTTT.

The chain has TRBV12-3 or TRBV12-4 and TRBJ1-2; a weak D match, TRBD1 (6 bases). There are 14 residues in the CDR3. V was trimmed by 0 bases and J by 9 bases, leaving 14 bases between them. CDR3 residues: CASSLAGGKSSYTF. DNA of the CDR3: TGTGCCAGCAGTTTAGCAGGGGGGAAGTCTAGCTACACCTTC.

The genes are TRBV10-3 and TRBJ2-7; the D gene is possibly TRBD1 (5 bases). CDR1 ENHRY and CDR2 SYGVKD come from the germline V gene. V was pared by 11 bases and J by 2 bases, with 16 bases between. The CDR3 totals 13 residues. DNA for the CDR3: TGTGCCTCCCAATTAGACAGTACCTACGAGCAGTACTTC. Translated: CASQLDSTYEQYF.

This rearrangement joins TRBV15 to TRBJ2-3, with a tentative D call TRBD1 (6 bases). The germline gives CDR1 LNHNV, CDR2 YYDKDF (reference sequence). The CDR3 extends over 14 amino acids. V was shortened by 6 bases and J by 6 bases, with 16 bases between the two germline ends. CDR3 bases: TGTGCCACCAGTCCCGGTACCACAGGGGATACGCAGTATTTT. Its translation is CATSPGTTGDTQYF.

The rearrangement joins TRBV6-1 to TRBJ2-5; no definite D call. The CDR3 has 15 amino acids. The V gene lost 8 bases and the J gene lost 2 bases, with 18 bases spanning the gap. Germline assignment: CDR1 MNHNS and CDR2 SASEGT. CDR3 region: CASARSPANQETQYF. The CDR3 DNA is TGTGCCAGCGCGCGGAGTCCAGCTAATCAAGAGACCCAGTACTTC.

The gene calls are TRBV24-1 and TRBJ2-5, with TRBD1 matching 7 bases. The CDR3 runs 15 residues. CDR1 KGHDR and CDR2 SFDVKD come from the germline V gene. Losses at the gene ends were 3 bases for V and 5 bases for J; bases not matched to a gene: 8. Written as DNA, the CDR3 is TGTGCCACCAGTGATCCTGGGACAGAGGGGGAGACCCAGTACTTC. It translates to CATSDPGTEGETQYF.

This clonotype was counted ten times or more. The chain couples TRBV5-5 to TRBJ2-1; tentative D call: TRBD2 (8 bases). The CDR3 consists of 16 residues. Germline V gene lookup returns CDR1 SGHKS and CDR2 YYEKEE (reference sequence). The V and J ends lost 6 bases and 0 bases respectively, with 16 bases between them. The DNA of the CDR3 is TGTGCCAGCATCCTGCGGGGGGACAGCTCCTACAATGAGCAGTTCTTC. This gives the protein CASILRGDSSYNEQFF.